This TCR beta chain is from a study of cytomegalovirus exposure and HLA in healthy donors. In the PCR, 60 Vbeta and 13 Jbeta primers were used. Method: immunoSEQ multiplex PCR; TCRdb's copy keeps in-frame clones and lacks some. The profile shows about 160,000 clones, more than 75% of them singletons. With V trimmed by 0 bases and J by 6 bases, 6 bases remained unmatched. CDR3 length: 15 amino acids. From germline, CDR1 is LGHNA and CDR2 YSLEER. Comment on this clone: Its target is not known.

Study-level points and caveats: According to a later analysis, most TCR beta chains associated with CMV appeared HLA-restricted. A prior analysis recorded that most TCR beta V segments were productive about 87% or about 30% of the time.

The receptor comes from a young man in good health and CMV-seropositive. Sequenced: PBMCs. The V and J genes are TRBV4-3 and TRBJ2-7; 9 positions match TRBD2. The CDR3 coding sequence is TGCGCCAGCAGCCAAGAACCGGGACTAGCTGTCGAGCAGTACTTC. Its translation: CASSQEPGLAVEQYF.